This T cell receptor beta chain is from a study of radiotherapy plus CTLA-4 blockade in lung cancer. Study details: Disease control was seen in approximately 31% of patients, objective responses in about 19%.

The germline V gene encodes CDR1 ENHRY and CDR2 SYGVKD. The CDR3 extends over 13 amino acids. V gave up 0 bases and J gave up 5 bases, with 8 bases separating them. Comments on this clone: The antigen remains undetermined.

Sequencing used immunoSEQ multiplex PCR; TCRdb keeps in-frame clones, though not all of them. The sample lists some 110,000 clones; 70% to 90% were seen once. The study's findings and limits: Blood TCR clones of tumor origin expanded after radiotherapy plus ipilimumab. Response, reportedly, was best predicted by interferon-beta along with early blood T cell clone dynamics.

The receptor was isolated from a human donor with non-small cell lung cancer that progressed on radiotherapy plus ipilimumab. Some clones in this sample may be carry-over from other donors' samples. V gene TRBV10-3 combines with J gene TRBJ2-7; unclear D gene. The material was peripheral blood, obtained from a patient treated with radiotherapy plus ipilimumab. CDR3 protein: CAISESGRDEQYF. CDR3 in DNA: TGTGCCATCAGTGAGTCGGGTAGGGACGAGCAGTACTTC.